The 25 T cell receptor beta chains given below trace back to one sample, sequenced in a study of blood T cells in healthy people across ages. Alongside a J-beta primer mix, a sample-barcoded 5' primer served in a second PCR lasting roughly 7 to 12 cycles. MiXCR, run by TCRdb on the 5' RACE reads, gives a single entry per CDR3 protein. Of some 880,000 distinct CDR3 sequences in the sample, about 37% were seen once. Material: blood. The source is a young man in good health.

This clonotype was detected a few times. V is TRBV3-1 and J is TRBJ2-3, with D perhaps being TRBD1 or TRBD2 (5 bases each). Trimming removed 7 bases from V and 10 bases from J, with 21 bases in between. The germline gives CDR1 LGHDT, CDR2 YNNKEL (reference sequence). This CDR3 is built from 14 residues. The CDR3 DNA sequence: TGTGCCAGCACGCCCGGGGCTAGGGGAAAAGCGCAGTATTTT. Translated, it gives CASTPGARGKAQYF.

The chain links TRBV29-1 to TRBJ2-1, with D perhaps matching TRBD1 or TRBD2 (6 bases each). Germline-derived CDR1 and CDR2 are SQVTM and ANQGSEA. Deletions cut 5 bases from V and 6 bases from J, with 20 bases between. The CDR3 covers 15 residues. CDR3 protein: CSVSLTAGEVNEQFF. The CDR3 nucleotides are TGCAGCGTTTCCCTGACGGCAGGGGAGGTCAATGAGCAGTTCTTC.

This chain connects TRBV5-1 to TRBJ2-4; the D gene could be TRBD1 or TRBD2 (5 bases each). Trimming stripped 6 bases from V and 13 bases from J, with 20 bases between. This CDR3 is 13 amino acids long. Germline V gives CDR1 SGHRS, CDR2 YFSETQ. The CDR3 region has the DNA TGCGCCAGCATCAGGGACGGAAACAATGAGCAGTACTTC. Encoded protein: CASIRDGNNEQYF.

This clonotype was observed a few times. This chain links TRBV15 with TRBJ2-1, with D unresolved. The CDR3 is 14 residues long. Trimming took off 2 bases at V and 5 bases at J, with 10 bases between the two ends. The germline V gene encodes CDR1 LNHNV and CDR2 YYDKDF (reference sequence). In nucleotides, the CDR3 is TGTGCCACCAGCAGAAGGGCATCGAACAATGAGCAGTTCTTC. Translated: CATSRRASNNEQFF.

The CDR3 loop reads CASSPPGQGLNGYTF. DNA of the CDR3: TGTGCCAGCAGTCCTCCGGGACAGGGACTTAATGGCTACACCTTC. The chain is built from TRBV6-6 and TRBJ1-2, with 9 positions matching TRBD1. The J segment lost 6 bases and the V segment lost 5 bases, leaving 10 bases of the junction unmatched. Germline V lookup: CDR1 MNHNY, CDR2 SVGAGI (reference sequence). This CDR3 is 15 amino acids long.

CDR3: CSVALTAGGETQYF. The CDR3 bases are TGCAGCGTTGCGTTGACAGCGGGAGGAGAGACCCAGTACTTC. V is TRBV29-1 and J is TRBJ2-5, with TRBD2 matching over 9 bases. The CDR3 runs 14 residues. Germline-derived CDR1 and CDR2 are SQVTM and ANQGSEA. J was trimmed by 4 bases and V by 4 bases; bases with no gene match: 7.

This clonotype has just a few counts. The rearrangement joins TRBV2 to TRBJ2-4, with D possibly being TRBD1 (6 bases). CDR1 and CDR2 (germline): SNHLY, FYNNEI. Trimming took off 4 bases at V and 2 bases at J, with 12 bases between the two ends. The CDR3 is made up of 15 amino acids. The CDR3 protein is CASSGAGAPKNIQYF. CDR3 in DNA: TGTGCCAGCAGTGGTGCAGGGGCCCCCAAAAACATTCAGTACTTC.

This clonotype was seen at least ten times. V usage is TRBV2 and J usage is TRBJ1-2; 7 positions agree with TRBD1. The CDR3 is made up of 14 amino acids. CDR1 and CDR2 (germline): SNHLY, FYNNEI. Germline trimming cut 5 bases from V and 4 bases from J; bases unmatched to any gene: 7. The CDR3 reads CASSIQQGSYGYTF. The CDR3 nucleotides are TGTGCCAGCAGTATACAACAGGGGAGCTATGGCTACACCTTC.

The V and J genes are TRBV4-2 and TRBJ2-1; 11 bases fit TRBD2. TRBJ2-7 matches the DNA end more closely, so the J call is doubtful. The CDR3 spans 17 residues. CDR1 is LGHNA, CDR2 YNFKEQ, per germline. In nucleotides, the CDR3 is TGTGCCAGCAGCCTAGGTAGCGGGGGGGGTTCCTACAATGAGCAGTACTTC. Translating gives CASSLGSGGGSYNEQYF.

This clonotype has a single count. The chain carries TRBV14 and TRBJ2-5; D call uncertain. CDR3 length: 15 amino acids. Germline CDR1 is SGHDN and CDR2 is FVKESK. The V end was cut by 4 bases, the J end by 11 bases, with 23 bases between. For the CDR3, the DNA is TGTGCCAGCAGCCGAACCGGTACGGGCCTGTGTATGCAGTACTTC. Its protein is CASSRTGTGLCMQYF.

The V call is TRBV6-5, the J call TRBJ2-7, with 11 bases aligning to TRBD1. The germline CDR1 and CDR2 sequences are MNHEY and SVGAGI. The CDR3 runs to 15 residues. V dropped 2 bases and J dropped 6; count of bases not matched to a gene: 6. This chain's CDR3 is CASSYGGQGVGEQYF. The CDR3 coding sequence is TGTGCCAGCAGTTACGGGGGACAGGGGGTGGGCGAGCAGTACTTC.

This clonotype showed up many times. This chain links TRBV7-2 with TRBJ2-3; D ambiguous. V shed 1 base and J shed 4 bases, with 6 bases lying between them. The germline V gene encodes CDR1 SGHTA and CDR2 FQGNSA. The CDR3 covers 13 residues. The CDR3 spells CASSLEIADTQYF. The CDR3 bases are TGTGCCAGCAGCTTAGAGATAGCAGATACGCAGTATTTT.

The chain has TRBV20-1 and TRBJ2-3, with TRBD2 identical over 8 bases. The CDR3 covers 16 residues. Trimming removed 4 bases from V and 0 bases from J; junction bases left unmatched: 9. Germline V CDR1 and CDR2: DFQATT, SNEGSKA (reference sequence). CDR3 residues: CSATSYSGASTDTQYF. In nucleotides, the CDR3 is TGCAGTGCTACGTCATATAGCGGGGCTAGCACAGATACGCAGTATTTT.

A note on this clonotype: Its ends do not fully match the called genes, so a read error is possible. The chain is built from TRBV29-1 and TRBJ2-7, with TRBD1 identical over 8 bases. Germline CDR1 reads SQVTM; CDR2 reads ANQGSEA. The CDR3 contains 13 residues. CDR3 bases: TGCAGCGTCGAAGGACAGGGAATAAATGAGCAGTACTTC. Translating it yields CSVEGQGINEQYF.

This clonotype has at least ten counts. V usage is TRBV12-3 or TRBV12-4 and J usage is TRBJ2-7; perhaps TRBD1 as D (6 bases). This CDR3 has 18 amino acids. Trimming removed 4 bases at V and 1 base at J, with 23 bases between. Here the CDR3 reads CASSSGDRYHSQSYEQYF. The CDR3 coding sequence is TGTGCCAGCAGTTCAGGGGACCGCTACCACTCTCAATCCTACGAGCAGTACTTC.

Only one count was recorded for this clonotype. One end of the junction fails to match germline, which may point to a read error. The J gene is TRBJ2-3, the V gene TRBV2; TRBD1 matches 7 bases. Looked up from germline, CDR1 is SNHLY and CDR2 is FYNNEI. CDR3 length: 15 amino acids. In nucleotides, the CDR3 is TGTGCCAGCGCTAGGACAGGCCTAAGCACAAATACGCAGTATTTT. Translated: CASARTGLSTNTQYF.

The V gene is TRBV5-1, the J gene TRBJ1-1; 10 bases align to TRBD1. Trimming removed 2 bases from V and 10 bases from J; junction bases left unmatched: 14. Germline V gives CDR1 SGHRS, CDR2 YFSETQ. The CDR3 runs 16 residues. CDR3 coding DNA: TGCGCCAGCAGCTTAAATCCGGGACAGGGGACGAGTGGAGCTTTCTTT. It translates to CASSLNPGQGTSGAFF.

The chain joins TRBV15 to TRBJ2-3, with TRBD2 matching over 8 bases. Germline V gene data show CDR1 as LNHNV and CDR2 as YYDKDF (reference sequence). The CDR3 loop spans 16 amino acids. V lost 2 bases to trimming and J lost 7 bases; unmatched junction nucleotides: 11. The CDR3 nucleotides are TGTGCCACCAGCAGACTCGTAGCGGGAAGCATTTATACGCAGTATTTT. As protein: CATSRLVAGSIYTQYF.

The chain joins TRBV12-3 or TRBV12-4 to TRBJ2-1, with D perhaps TRBD2 (6 bases). V was cut by 5 bases and J by 8 bases, with 16 bases left in between. The CDR3 consists of 14 residues. DNA for the CDR3: TGTGCCAGCAGTGCCACAGGAGGGGACGATGAGCAGTTCTTC. Encoded protein: CASSATGGDDEQFF.

This rearrangement joins TRBV27 to TRBJ2-4; D gene uncertain. The J call may be mistaken, given a closer DNA end match to TRBJ2-7. The germline gives CDR1 MNHEY, CDR2 SMNVEV (reference sequence). The CDR3 runs 13 residues. In DNA, the CDR3 is TGTGCCAGCAGTTTCTACAGATTATACGAGCAGTACTTC. This gives the protein CASSFYRLYEQYF.

This clonotype was picked up a small number of times. This rearrangement joins TRBV12-3 or TRBV12-4 to TRBJ1-5; D is perhaps TRBD1 (6 bases). The V end was cut by 1 base, the J end by 10 bases, with 14 bases between. The CDR3 totals 14 residues. The CDR3 sequence: CASSLGGAVRPQHF. DNA of the CDR3: TGTGCCAGCAGTTTAGGGGGGGCGGTCCGTCCCCAGCATTTT.

J is TRBJ2-1 and V is TRBV30, with D hard to call. Between the trimmed V and J ends, which lost 1 base and 2 bases, there was a span of 12 bases. CDR1 and CDR2 from the germline V gene are GTSNPN and SVGIG (reference sequence). This CDR3 region has 15 residues. The CDR3 loop reads CAWSAPSGPYNEQFF. CDR3 nucleotide sequence: TGTGCCTGGAGTGCACCAAGTGGTCCCTACAATGAGCAGTTCTTC.

This clonotype has a single count. The chain couples TRBV7-2 to TRBJ2-5, with D possibly matching TRBD2 (6 bases). The germline CDR1 and CDR2 sequences are SGHTA and FQGNSA. Trimming took off 0 bases at V and 11 bases at J, with 22 bases between the two ends. This CDR3 spans 16 amino acids. The DNA for the CDR3 is TGTGCCAGCAGCTTAGCAGGTACGGGACTTAACAATGAGCAGTACTTC. Translated: CASSLAGTGLNNEQYF.

A few counts support this clonotype. This chain links TRBV12-3 or TRBV12-4 with TRBJ2-7; 9 nucleotides match TRBD1. Losses at the gene ends were 5 bases for V and 7 bases for J; bases not matched to a gene: 12. The CDR3 consists of 15 residues. The CDR3 DNA sequence: TGTGCCAGCAGTCAAGGACAGGGGTCGGGCAATGAGCAGTACTTC. Translated, it gives CASSQGQGSGNEQYF.

This clonotype was counted at least ten times. The chain is built from TRBV10-3 and TRBJ2-3; possible D gene TRBD1, 6 bases. The germline V and J ends were trimmed by 4 bases and 0 bases, with 11 bases remaining between them. The V gene's germline CDR1 is ENHRY and CDR2 SYGVKD. This CDR3 contains 15 residues. CDR3: CAISAGDISTDTQYF. The CDR3 bases are TGTGCCATCAGTGCCGGGGACATTAGCACAGATACGCAGTATTTT.